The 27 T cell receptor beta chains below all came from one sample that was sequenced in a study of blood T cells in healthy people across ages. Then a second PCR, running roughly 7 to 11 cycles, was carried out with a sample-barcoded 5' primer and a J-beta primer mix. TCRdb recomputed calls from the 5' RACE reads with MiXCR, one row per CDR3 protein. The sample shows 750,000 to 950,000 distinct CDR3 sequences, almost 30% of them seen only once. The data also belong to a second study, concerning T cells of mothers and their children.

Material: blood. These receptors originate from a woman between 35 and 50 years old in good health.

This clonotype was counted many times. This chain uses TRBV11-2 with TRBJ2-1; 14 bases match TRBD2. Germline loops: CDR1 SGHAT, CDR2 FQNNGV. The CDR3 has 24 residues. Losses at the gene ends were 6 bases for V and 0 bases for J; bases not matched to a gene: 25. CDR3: CASSPGRLFTKGTSGGSSYNEQFF. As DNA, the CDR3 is TGTGCCAGCAGTCCAGGGAGGCTGTTTACTAAAGGGACTAGCGGGGGAAGCTCCTACAATGAGCAGTTCTTC.

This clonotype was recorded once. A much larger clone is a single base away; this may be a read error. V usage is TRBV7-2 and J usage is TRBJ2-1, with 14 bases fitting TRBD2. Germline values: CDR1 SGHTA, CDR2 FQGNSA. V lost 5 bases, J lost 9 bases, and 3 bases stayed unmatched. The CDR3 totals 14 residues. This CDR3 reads CASSLGLAGAEQFF. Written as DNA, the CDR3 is TGTGCCAGCAGCCTGGGACTAGCGGGGGCTGAGCAGTTCTTC.

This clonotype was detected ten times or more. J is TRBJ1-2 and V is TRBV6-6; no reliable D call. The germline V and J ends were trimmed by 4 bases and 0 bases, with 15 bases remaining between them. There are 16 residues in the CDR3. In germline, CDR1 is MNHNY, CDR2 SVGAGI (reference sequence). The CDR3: CASSSRGSRTNYGYTF. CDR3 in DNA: TGTGCCAGCAGTTCCCGTGGTAGCCGGACTAACTATGGCTACACCTTC.

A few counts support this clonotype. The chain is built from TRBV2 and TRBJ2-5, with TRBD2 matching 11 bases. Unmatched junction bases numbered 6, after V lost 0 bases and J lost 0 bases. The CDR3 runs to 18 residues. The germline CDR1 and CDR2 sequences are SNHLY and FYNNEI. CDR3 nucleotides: TGTGCCAGCAGTGAAGCTCGGGCTAGCGGGGGGAACCAAGAGACCCAGTACTTC. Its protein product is CASSEARASGGNQETQYF.

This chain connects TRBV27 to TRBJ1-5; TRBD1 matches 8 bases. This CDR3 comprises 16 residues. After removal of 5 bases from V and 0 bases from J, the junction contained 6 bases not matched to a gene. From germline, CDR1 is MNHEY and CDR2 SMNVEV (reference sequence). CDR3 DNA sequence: TGTGCCAGCAGTCCGAGACAGGGGTATAGCAATCAGCCCCAGCATTTT. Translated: CASSPRQGYSNQPQHF.

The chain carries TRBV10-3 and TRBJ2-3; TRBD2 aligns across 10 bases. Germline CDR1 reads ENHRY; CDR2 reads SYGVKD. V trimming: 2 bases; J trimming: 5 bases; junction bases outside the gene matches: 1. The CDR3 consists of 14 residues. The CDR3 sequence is CAISEPSGRDTQYF. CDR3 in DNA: TGTGCCATCAGTGAGCCTAGCGGGAGAGATACGCAGTATTTT.

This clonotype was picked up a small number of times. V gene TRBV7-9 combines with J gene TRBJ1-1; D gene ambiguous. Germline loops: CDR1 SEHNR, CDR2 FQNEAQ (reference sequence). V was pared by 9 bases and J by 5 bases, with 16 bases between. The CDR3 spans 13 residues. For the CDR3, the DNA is TGTGCCAGTTCGACACACCCGAGGACTGAAGCTTTCTTT. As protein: CASSTHPRTEAFF.

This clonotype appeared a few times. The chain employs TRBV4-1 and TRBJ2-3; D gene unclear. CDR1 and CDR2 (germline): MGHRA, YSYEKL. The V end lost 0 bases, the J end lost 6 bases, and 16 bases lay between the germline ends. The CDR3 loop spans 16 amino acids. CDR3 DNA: TGCGCCAGCAGCCAAGATATGACTGATCGGCTTGATACGCAGTATTTT. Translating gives CASSQDMTDRLDTQYF.

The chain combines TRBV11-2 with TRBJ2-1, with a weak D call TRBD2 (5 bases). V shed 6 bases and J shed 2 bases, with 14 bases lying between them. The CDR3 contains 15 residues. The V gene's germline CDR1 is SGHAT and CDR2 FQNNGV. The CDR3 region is CASRQTSTPYNEQFF. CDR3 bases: TGTGCCAGCAGACAAACTAGTACTCCCTACAATGAGCAGTTCTTC.

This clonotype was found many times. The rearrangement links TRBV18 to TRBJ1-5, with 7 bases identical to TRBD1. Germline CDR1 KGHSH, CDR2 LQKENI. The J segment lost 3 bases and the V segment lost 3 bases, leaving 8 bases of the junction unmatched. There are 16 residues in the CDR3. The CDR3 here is CASSPYTGVNNQPQHF. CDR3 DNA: TGTGCCAGCTCACCCTATACAGGGGTTAACAATCAGCCCCAGCATTTT.

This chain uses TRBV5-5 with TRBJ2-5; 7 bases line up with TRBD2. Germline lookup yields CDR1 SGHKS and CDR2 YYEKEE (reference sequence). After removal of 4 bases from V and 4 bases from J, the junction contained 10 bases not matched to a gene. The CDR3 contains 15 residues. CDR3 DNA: TGTGCCAGCAGCCCACGGGTGGGAGGGTCAGAGACCCAGTACTTC. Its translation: CASSPRVGGSETQYF.

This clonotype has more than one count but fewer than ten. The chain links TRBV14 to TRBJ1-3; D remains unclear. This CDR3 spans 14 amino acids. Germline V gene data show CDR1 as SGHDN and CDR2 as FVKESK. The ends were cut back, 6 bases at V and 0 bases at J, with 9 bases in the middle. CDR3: CASSDEFSGNTIYF. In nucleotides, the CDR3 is TGTGCCAGCAGTGACGAGTTCTCTGGAAACACCATATATTTT.

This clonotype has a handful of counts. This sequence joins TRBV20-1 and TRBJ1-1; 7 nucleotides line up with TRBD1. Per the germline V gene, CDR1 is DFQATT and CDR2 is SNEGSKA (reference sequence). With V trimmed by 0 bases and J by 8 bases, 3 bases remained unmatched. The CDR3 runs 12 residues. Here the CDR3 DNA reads TGCAGTGCTAGAGATCAGGGGGACGAAGCTTTCTTT. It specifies CSARDQGDEAFF.

CDR3 DNA sequence: TGTGCCAGTAGTATAGTTGGAGGGCCGGGGAATGAGCAGTTCTTC. Protein: CASSIVGGPGNEQFF. The V gene is TRBV19, the J gene TRBJ2-1; the D gene is possibly TRBD2 (6 bases). Trimming removed 1 base at V and 7 bases at J, with 14 bases between. CDR1 is LNHDA, CDR2 SQIVND, per germline (reference sequence). CDR3 length equals 15 residues.

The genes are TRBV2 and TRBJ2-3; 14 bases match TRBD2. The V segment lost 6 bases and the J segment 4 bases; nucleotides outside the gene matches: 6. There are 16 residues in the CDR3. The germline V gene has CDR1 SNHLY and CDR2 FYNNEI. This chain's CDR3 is CASSGGTSGGADTQYF. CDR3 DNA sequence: TGTGCCAGCAGCGGAGGGACTAGCGGGGGAGCAGATACGCAGTATTTT.

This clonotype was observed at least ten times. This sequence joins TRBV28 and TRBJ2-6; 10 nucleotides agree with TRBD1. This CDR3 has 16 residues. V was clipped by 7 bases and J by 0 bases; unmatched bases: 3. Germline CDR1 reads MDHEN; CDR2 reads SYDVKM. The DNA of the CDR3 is TGTGCCAGCATCAGGACAGGGGGCTCTGGGGCCAACGTCCTGACTTTC. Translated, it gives CASIRTGGSGANVLTF.

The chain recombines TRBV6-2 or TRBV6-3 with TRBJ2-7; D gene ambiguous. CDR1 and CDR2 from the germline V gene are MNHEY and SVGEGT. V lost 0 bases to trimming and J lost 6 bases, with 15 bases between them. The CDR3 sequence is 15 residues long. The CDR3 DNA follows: TGTGCCAGCAGTTACTCGATGGGGATGGTCGGCGAGCAGTACTTC. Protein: CASSYSMGMVGEQYF.

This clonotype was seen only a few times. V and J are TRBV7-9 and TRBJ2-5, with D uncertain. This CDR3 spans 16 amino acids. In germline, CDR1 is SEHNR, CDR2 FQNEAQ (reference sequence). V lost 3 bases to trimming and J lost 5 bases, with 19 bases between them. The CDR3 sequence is CASSLAWPHPIETQYF. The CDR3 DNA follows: TGTGCCAGCAGCTTGGCTTGGCCCCATCCCATCGAGACCCAGTACTTC.

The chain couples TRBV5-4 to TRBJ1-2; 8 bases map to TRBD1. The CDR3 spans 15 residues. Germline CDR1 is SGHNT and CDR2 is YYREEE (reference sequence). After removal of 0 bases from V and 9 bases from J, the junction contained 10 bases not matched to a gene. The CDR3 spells CASSLAGGVGFSYTF. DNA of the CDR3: TGTGCCAGCAGCTTGGCAGGGGGCGTCGGTTTTAGCTACACCTTC.

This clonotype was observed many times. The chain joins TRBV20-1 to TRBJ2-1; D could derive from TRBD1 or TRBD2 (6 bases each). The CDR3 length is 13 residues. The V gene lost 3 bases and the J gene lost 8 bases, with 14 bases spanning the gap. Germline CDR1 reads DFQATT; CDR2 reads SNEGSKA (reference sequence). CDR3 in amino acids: CSARIRGRDEQFF. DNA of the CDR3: TGCAGTGCTAGGATCCGGGGGCGGGATGAGCAGTTCTTC.

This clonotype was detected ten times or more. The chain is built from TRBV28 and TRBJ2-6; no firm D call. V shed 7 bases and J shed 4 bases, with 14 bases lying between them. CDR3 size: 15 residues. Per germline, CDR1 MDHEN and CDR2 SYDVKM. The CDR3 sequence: CASIGPPSGANVLTF. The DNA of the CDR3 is TGTGCCAGCATCGGACCCCCCTCCGGGGCCAACGTCCTGACTTTC.

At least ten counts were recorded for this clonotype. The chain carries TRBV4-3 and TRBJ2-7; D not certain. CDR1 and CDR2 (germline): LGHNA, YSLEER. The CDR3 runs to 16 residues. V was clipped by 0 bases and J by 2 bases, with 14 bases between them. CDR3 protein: CASSQDQLSDTYEQYF. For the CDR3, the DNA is TGCGCCAGCAGCCAAGATCAGCTGTCAGATACCTACGAGCAGTACTTC.

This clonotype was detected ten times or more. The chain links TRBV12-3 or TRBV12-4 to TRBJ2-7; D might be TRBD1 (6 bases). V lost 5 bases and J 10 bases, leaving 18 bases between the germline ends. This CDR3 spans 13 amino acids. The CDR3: CASSPGQPFRQYF. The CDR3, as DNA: TGTGCCAGCAGTCCCGGACAGCCCTTCCGACAGTACTTC.

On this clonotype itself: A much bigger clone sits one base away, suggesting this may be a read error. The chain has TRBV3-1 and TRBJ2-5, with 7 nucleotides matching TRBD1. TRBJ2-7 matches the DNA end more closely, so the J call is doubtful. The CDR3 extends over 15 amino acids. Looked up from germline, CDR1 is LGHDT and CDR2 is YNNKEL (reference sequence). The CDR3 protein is CASSHSGQKCSEQYF. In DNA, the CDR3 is TGTGCCAGCAGCCACTCGGGACAGAAATGCAGCGAGCAGTACTTC.

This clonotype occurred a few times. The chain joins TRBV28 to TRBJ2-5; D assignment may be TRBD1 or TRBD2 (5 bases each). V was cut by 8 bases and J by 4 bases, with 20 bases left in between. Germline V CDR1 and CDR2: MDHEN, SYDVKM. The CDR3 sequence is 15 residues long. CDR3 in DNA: TGTGCCAGCGAAATGAGGGGAGCGTTCGGAGAGACCCAGTACTTC. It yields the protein CASEMRGAFGETQYF.

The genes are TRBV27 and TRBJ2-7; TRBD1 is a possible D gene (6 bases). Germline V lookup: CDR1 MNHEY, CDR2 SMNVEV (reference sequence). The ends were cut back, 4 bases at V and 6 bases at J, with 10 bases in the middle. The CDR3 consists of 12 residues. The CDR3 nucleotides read TGTGCCAGCAGTTCTTGGACAGCCGAGCAGTACTTC. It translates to CASSSWTAEQYF.

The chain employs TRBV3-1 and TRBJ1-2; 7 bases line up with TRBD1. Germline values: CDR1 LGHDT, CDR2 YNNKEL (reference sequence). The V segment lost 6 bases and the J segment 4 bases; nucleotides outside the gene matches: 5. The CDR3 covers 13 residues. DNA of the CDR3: TGTGCCAGCAGGCTGCAGGGGGGCTATGGCTACACCTTC. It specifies CASRLQGGYGYTF. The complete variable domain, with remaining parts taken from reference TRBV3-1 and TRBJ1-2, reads DTAVSQTPKYLVTQMGNDKSIKCEQNLGHDTMYWYKQDSKKFLKIMFSYNNKELIINETVPNRFSPKSPDKAHLNLHINSLELGDSAVYFCASRLQGGYGYTFGSGTRLTVV.